This entry lists 24 T cell receptor beta chains sequenced from one sample in a study of blood T cell repertoires in COVID-19. This table comes from immunoSEQ multiplex PCR, and its TCRdb copy is limited to in-frame clones, with some not included. The table lists about 110,000 clones, around 81% of them singletons. The source material was peripheral blood. Source of these receptors: a woman aged 70 to 79 with acute or convalescent COVID-19.

The J gene is TRBJ1-3, the V gene TRBV6-6, with 7 nucleotides matching TRBD1. CDR3 length equals 14 residues. CDR1 and CDR2 from the germline V gene are MNHNY and SVGAGI (reference sequence). Unmatched junction bases numbered 5, after V lost 5 bases and J lost 4 bases. The CDR3 nucleotides read TGTGCCAGCAGTCGTACAGGGGACGGAAACACCATATATTTT. It yields the protein CASSRTGDGNTIYF.

This sequence joins TRBV7-9 and TRBJ1-2; TRBD1 aligns across 7 bases. Trimming took 2 bases from V and 7 from J; bases not matched to a gene: 7. This CDR3 has 14 amino acids. The V gene's germline CDR1 is SEHNR and CDR2 FQNEAQ (reference sequence). CDR3 sequence: CASSLNAGGSGYTF. CDR3 sequence (DNA): TGTGCCAGCAGCTTAAACGCAGGGGGGTCTGGCTACACCTTC.

The CDR3 protein is CASSGGTGSMNTEAFF. CDR3 nucleotides: TGTGCCAGCAGTGGTGGGACAGGCTCGATGAACACTGAAGCTTTCTTT. This chain joins TRBV2 and TRBJ1-1; 8 bases align to TRBD1. This CDR3 has 16 amino acids. J gave up 0 bases and V 4 bases, and 7 bases lay outside the gene matches. From germline, CDR1 is SNHLY and CDR2 FYNNEI.

The V and J genes are TRBV6-6 and TRBJ2-7; the match to TRBD1 covers 9 bases. CDR3 length: 13 amino acids. The V segment lost 5 bases and the J segment 6 bases; nucleotides outside the gene matches: 5. Germline V gene lookup returns CDR1 MNHNY and CDR2 SVGAGI (reference sequence). The CDR3 DNA is TGTGCCAGCAGTAACCGGGACAGGGTCGAGCAGTACTTC. Amino acids: CASSNRDRVEQYF.

This chain uses TRBV6-5 with TRBJ2-5; D remains unclear. The V gene lost 6 bases and the J gene lost 5 bases, with 10 bases spanning the gap. The CDR3 sequence is 12 residues long. Germline V lookup: CDR1 MNHEY, CDR2 SVGAGI. CDR3: CASRGSAETQYF. CDR3 bases: TGTGCCAGCAGGGGCTCCGCTGAGACCCAGTACTTC.

The chain couples TRBV28 to TRBJ1-4; D is undetermined. CDR1 and CDR2 (germline): MDHEN, SYDVKM. Trimming took off 10 bases at V and 4 bases at J, with 7 bases between the two ends. The CDR3 runs to 11 residues. The CDR3 here is CATFSNEKLFF. The CDR3 DNA is TGTGCCACCTTTAGTAATGAAAAACTGTTTTTT.

V gene TRBV7-9 combines with J gene TRBJ1-6; 10 bases align to TRBD1. Germline V lookup: CDR1 SEHNR, CDR2 FQNEAQ (reference sequence). This CDR3 has 15 residues. V lost 3 bases and J lost 11; bases outside the gene matches: 7. The CDR3 loop is CASSFSGTGVTPLHF. The CDR3 DNA is TGTGCCAGCAGCTTCTCCGGGACAGGGGTTACACCCCTCCACTTT.

The CDR3 spells CASRSYNEQFF. The CDR3 DNA reads TGTGCCAGCAGGAGCTACAATGAGCAGTTCTTC. The J gene is TRBJ2-1, the V gene TRBV6-5; D not resolved. V gave up 6 bases and J gave up 3 bases, with 3 bases separating them. There are 11 residues in the CDR3. Germline V gene lookup returns CDR1 MNHEY and CDR2 SVGAGI.

A few counts support this clone. Distinct nucleotide sequences in the sample also encode this CDR3. The chain couples TRBV24-1 to TRBJ2-1, with TRBD2 as a possible D gene (5 bases). The CDR3 runs 12 residues. Germline CDR1 and CDR2: KGHDR and SFDVKD. Trimming took off 5 bases at V and 7 bases at J, with 8 bases between the two ends. CDR3 bases: TGTGCCACCAGTGTGGGGAGAAATGAGCAGTTCTTC. Its protein is CATSVGRNEQFF.

The chain couples TRBV5-1 to TRBJ1-3; 7 bases align to TRBD1. This CDR3 comprises 13 residues. Losses at the gene ends were 1 base for V and 8 bases for J; bases not matched to a gene: 3. Germline V lookup: CDR1 SGHRS, CDR2 YFSETQ. CDR3 nucleotide sequence: TGCGCCAGCAGCTTGACAGGGGCCGACACCATATATTTT. Amino acids: CASSLTGADTIYF.

This CDR3 is CASTPGGPGGELFF. The DNA for the CDR3 is TGTGCCAGCACCCCCGGGGGGCCAGGCGGGGAGCTGTTTTTT. The chain combines TRBV7-2 with TRBJ2-2; D possibly corresponds to TRBD2 (7 bases). V lost 7 bases to trimming and J lost 7 bases, with 16 bases between them. The CDR3 length is 14 residues. Germline loops: CDR1 SGHTA, CDR2 FQGNSA.

This clone was seen only a few times. The chain carries TRBV5-6 and TRBJ2-3; TRBD1 aligns across 7 bases. The CDR3 has 16 residues. Trimming took 2 bases from V and 2 from J; bases not matched to a gene: 8. Germline lookup yields CDR1 SGHDT and CDR2 YYEEEE. CDR3 nucleotides: TGTGCCAGCAGCTTTGGCTTTACAGGGGCCACAGATACGCAGTATTTT. Translation gives CASSFGFTGATDTQYF.

The rearrangement links TRBV6-2 or TRBV6-3 to TRBJ2-7; 8 nucleotides align to TRBD1. CDR3 size: 15 residues. CDR1 is MNHEY, CDR2 SVGEGT, per germline. The V segment lost 5 bases and the J segment 2 bases; nucleotides outside the gene matches: 8. The CDR3 loop is CASSLSTGATYEQYV. DNA of the CDR3: TGTGCCAGCAGTCTCTCGACAGGGGCAACCTACGAGCAGTACGTC.

The chain uses TRBV30 and TRBJ2-3; D possibly corresponds to TRBD1 (6 bases). This CDR3 region has 14 residues. Germline CDR1 is GTSNPN and CDR2 is SVGIG (reference sequence). The ends were cut back, 0 bases at V and 7 bases at J, with 14 bases in the middle. The chain's CDR3 is CAWSVPGAVNTQYF. As DNA, the CDR3 is TGTGCCTGGAGTGTTCCAGGGGCAGTGAATACGCAGTATTTT.

This clone showed up just once. The chain joins TRBV5-6 to TRBJ2-3; a possible D gene is TRBD1 (6 bases). Germline CDR1 and CDR2: SGHDT and YYEEEE. The germline V and J ends were trimmed by 1 base and 0 bases, with 18 bases remaining between them. CDR3 size: 18 residues. As DNA, the CDR3 is TGTGCCAGCAGCTTGCTCCACGGGACACGAGCTAGCACAGATACGCAGTATTTT. Protein: CASSLLHGTRASTDTQYF.

The chain recombines TRBV7-6 with TRBJ2-6; 9 positions match TRBD1. The ends lost 5 bases at V and 1 base at J; junction bases unmatched: 15. Germline CDR1 reads SGHVS; CDR2 reads FNYEAQ. The CDR3 sequence is 20 residues long. The CDR3 region is CASSPQLPGTGTSGANVLTF. As DNA, the CDR3 is TGTGCCAGCAGCCCACAACTCCCCGGGACAGGGACGTCTGGGGCCAACGTCCTGACTTTC.

The V call is TRBV7-2, the J call TRBJ1-1, with 7 bases aligning to TRBD1. Germline trimming cut 5 bases from V and 5 bases from J; bases unmatched to any gene: 8. CDR1 and CDR2 (germline): SGHTA, FQGNSA. The CDR3 loop spans 14 amino acids. CDR3 in amino acids: CASSARQGKTEAFF. As DNA, the CDR3 is TGTGCCAGCAGCGCCCGACAGGGAAAGACTGAAGCTTTCTTT.

This chain joins TRBV9 and TRBJ1-5; 7 positions match TRBD1. V shed 3 bases, J shed 5 bases, and the junction held 2 bases outside the gene matches. Germline CDR1 SGDLS, CDR2 YYNGEE. The CDR3 has 13 residues. CDR3 sequence: CASSGGQYQPQHF. CDR3 DNA sequence: TGTGCCAGCAGCGGGGGACAGTATCAGCCCCAGCATTTT. The full variable domain, its missing parts supplied by reference TRBV9 and TRBJ1-5, is DSGVTQTPKHLITATGQRVTLRCSPRSGDLSVYWYQQSLDQGLQFLIQYYNGEERAKGNILERFSAQQFPDLHSELNLSSLELGDSALYFCASSGGQYQPQHFGDGTRLSIL.

The genes are TRBV4-2 and TRBJ2-3; 11 bases are a match to TRBD2. Germline-derived CDR1 and CDR2 are LGHNA and YNFKEQ. This CDR3 comprises 18 residues. J gave up 5 bases and V 0 bases, and 10 bases lay outside the gene matches. For the CDR3, the DNA is TGTGCCAGCAGCCAAGATCCGACTAGCGGGGCCCGGGTAGATACGCAGTATTTT. This gives the protein CASSQDPTSGARVDTQYF.

The rearrangement joins TRBV6-5 to TRBJ2-7; TRBD2 aligns across 10 bases. The CDR3 runs 13 residues. Germline V CDR1 and CDR2: MNHEY, SVGAGI. With V trimmed by 6 bases and J by 6 bases, 5 bases remained unmatched. The CDR3 sequence: CASRRLAGGEQYF. Here the CDR3 DNA reads TGTGCCAGCAGACGACTAGCGGGTGGCGAGCAGTACTTC.

The chain recombines TRBV5-1 with TRBJ2-5; possible D gene TRBD1, 5 bases. V was trimmed by 1 base and J by 1 base, leaving 20 bases between them. This CDR3 is built from 18 residues. Germline CDR1 and CDR2: SGHRS and YFSETQ. CDR3 sequence reads: CASSLNPLGRAGQETQYF. Written as DNA, the CDR3 is TGCGCCAGCAGCTTGAACCCGTTGGGCAGGGCAGGCCAAGAGACCCAGTACTTC.

A single count supports this clone. This rearrangement joins TRBV4-2 to TRBJ1-5; D gene ambiguous. CDR1 is LGHNA and CDR2 is YNFKEQ in the germline V gene. The CDR3 spans 14 residues. V lost 1 base to trimming and J lost 6 bases, with 10 bases between them. CDR3 nucleotides: TGTGCCAGCAGCCAAGCGGCAGGTGTTCAGCCCCAGCATTTT. Translation: CASSQAAGVQPQHF.

This clone showed up just a few times. The J gene is TRBJ2-3, the V gene TRBV18; D is undetermined. V lost 3 bases, J lost 2 bases, and 3 bases lay in between. In germline, CDR1 is KGHSH, CDR2 LQKENI. The CDR3 covers 12 residues. CDR3 coding DNA: TGTGCCAGCTCACCCTCCACAGATACGCAGTATTTT. Translation: CASSPSTDTQYF.

The J gene is TRBJ1-4, the V gene TRBV29-1, with TRBD1 matching 7 bases. CDR1 SQVTM and CDR2 ANQGSEA come from the germline V gene. V gave up 5 bases and J gave up 10 bases; unmatched junction bases: 10. The CDR3 contains 13 residues. For the CDR3, the DNA is TGCAGCGTTACAGAGAAGGGGGCGGGAAAACTGTTTTTT. Translating it yields CSVTEKGAGKLFF.